Here is one TCR beta chain with its context. Its specificity is not known. These data originate in a study of Tregs in tolerant kidney transplant recipients. General study points: Findings come from small patient numbers and require larger validation.

The table came from immunoSEQ multiplex PCR; TCRdb's copy has only in-frame clones and leaves some out. The table records approximately 93,000 clones, 93% of them present only once. Per the germline V gene, CDR1 is SGHRS and CDR2 is YFSETQ. J lost 4 bases, V lost 0 bases, and 20 bases had no gene match. The length of the CDR3 is 20 residues. The rearrangement links TRBV5-1 to TRBJ2-3, with TRBD1 identical over 7 bases. The clonotype originates from a human donor who received a combined kidney and bone marrow transplant. This sample comprised CD4+ T cells from blood, obtained before the transplant. The CDR3 loop reads CASSLARTGPGWGPSDTQYF. CDR3 DNA: TGCGCCAGCAGCTTGGCTCGGACAGGCCCTGGGTGGGGCCCTTCAGATACGCAGTATTTT.